This T cell receptor beta chain was recovered during a study of cytomegalovirus exposure and HLA in healthy donors. Details on this clone: Its antigen remains unknown.

Findings and limits, study-wide: About 150 TCR beta chains were listed as cytomegalovirus-associated.

V lost 1 base, J lost 13 bases, and 17 bases lay in between. CDR3 size: 15 residues. Germline values: CDR1 MNHEY, CDR2 SMNVEV (reference sequence). PCR was performed using 60 Vbeta and 13 Jbeta primers. This table comes from immunoSEQ multiplex PCR, and its TCRdb copy is limited to in-frame clones, with some not included. Among 110,000 to 150,000 clones, 80% were seen once, and the ten largest hold roughly 1.3%. Sample: PBMCs. This clonotype was sampled from a male donor in good health and CMV-seropositive. The gene calls are TRBV27 and TRBJ1-6; unclear D gene. Here the CDR3 reads CASSLLGAESSPLHF. CDR3 DNA: TGTGCCAGCAGTTTATTGGGAGCCGAAAGTTCGCCCCTCCACTTT.